A single sample gave rise to the 15 T cell receptor beta chains below, sequenced in a study of cytomegalovirus exposure and HLA in healthy donors. Primers included in the PCR were 60 Vbeta and 13 Jbeta primers. Clones were sequenced by immunoSEQ multiplex PCR, and TCRdb holds only the in-frame ones, with some missing. The top ten clones hold 2% to 2.5% of a sample with almost 200,000 clones, 85% of them seen once. The sequenced material came from PBMCs. These TCRs come from a woman in her 50s in good health and CMV-seronegative.

This chain connects TRBV5-1 to TRBJ1-1; D gene ambiguous. This CDR3 spans 14 amino acids. The ends were cut back, 5 bases at V and 1 base at J, with 12 bases in the middle. Per the germline V gene, CDR1 is SGHRS and CDR2 is YFSETQ. Here the CDR3 DNA reads TGCGCCAGCAGTCTGTCGGTCGAGAACACTGAAGCTTTCTTT. Translated: CASSLSVENTEAFF.

The chain combines TRBV7-2 with TRBJ2-7, with a weak D call TRBD2 (6 bases). Deletions cut 1 base from V and 6 bases from J, with 22 bases between. The CDR3 sequence is 17 residues long. The germline gives CDR1 SGHTA, CDR2 FQGNSA. This chain's CDR3 is CASSLVGAGSKALEQYF. CDR3 sequence (DNA): TGTGCCAGCAGCTTAGTCGGGGCGGGGTCAAAGGCCCTCGAGCAGTACTTC.

The chain uses TRBV5-4 and TRBJ2-2; 9 positions agree with TRBD1. The J segment lost 4 bases and the V segment lost 4 bases, leaving 8 bases of the junction unmatched. From germline, CDR1 is SGHNT and CDR2 YYREEE (reference sequence). The CDR3 spans 16 residues. The CDR3 DNA sequence: TGTGCCAGCAGCCCGAACCCGGGACAGGGCACCGGGGAGCTGTTTTTT. As protein: CASSPNPGQGTGELFF.

This clone was seen just once. The V and J genes are TRBV7-3 and TRBJ2-1, with TRBD2 matching over 8 bases. The germline gives CDR1 SGHTA, CDR2 FQGTGA. The junction had 1 base not matched to a gene; V was cut back by 3 bases and J by 0 bases. The CDR3 sequence is 15 residues long. CDR3 coding DNA: TGTGCCAGCAGCTTGGGGACTAGCTCCTACAATGAGCAGTTCTTC. Residues: CASSLGTSSYNEQFF. The whole variable domain, filled in from reference TRBV7-3 and TRBJ2-1, reads GAGVSQTPSNKVTEKGKYVELRCDPISGHTALYWYRQSLGQGPEFLIYFQGTGAADDSGLPNDRFFAVRPEGSVSTLKIQRTERGDSAVYLCASSLGTSSYNEQFFGPGTRLTVL.

The rearrangement joins TRBV6-5 to TRBJ1-4, with D perhaps matching TRBD1 (5 bases). The germline CDR1 and CDR2 sequences are MNHEY and SVGAGI. V was trimmed by 6 bases and J by 8 bases, leaving 13 bases between them. The CDR3 has 13 residues. The CDR3 is CASRSLHREKLFF. The CDR3 DNA reads TGTGCCAGCAGGAGCCTACACAGGGAAAAACTGTTTTTT.

J is TRBJ2-1 and V is TRBV19; 11 nucleotides match TRBD2. The trim removed 6 bases at V and 9 bases at J, leaving 7 bases unmatched. There are 14 residues in the CDR3. The germline V gene encodes CDR1 LNHDA and CDR2 SQIVND (reference sequence). This CDR3 reads CASRVAGGPVEQFF. CDR3 nucleotides: TGTGCCAGTAGAGTAGCGGGAGGGCCGGTTGAGCAGTTCTTC.

The V gene is TRBV11-3, the J gene TRBJ2-2, with 8 bases matching TRBD1. The CDR3 is 14 amino acids. Germline V gives CDR1 SGHNT, CDR2 YENEEA. The ends lost 4 bases at V and 5 bases at J; junction bases unmatched: 3. The CDR3 DNA follows: TGTGCCAGCAGCTCGAGACAGGGGACCGGGGAGCTGTTTTTT. It specifies CASSSRQGTGELFF.

The chain couples TRBV28 to TRBJ1-1; D perhaps matches TRBD1 (6 bases). CDR3 size: 15 residues. CDR1 and CDR2 (germline): MDHEN, SYDVKM. V lost 6 bases and J 3 bases, leaving 17 bases between the germline ends. The CDR3 spells CASRTPMGAHTEAFF. CDR3 nucleotides: TGTGCCAGCAGGACGCCTATGGGGGCTCACACTGAAGCTTTCTTT.

The chain couples TRBV5-1 to TRBJ2-1; D gene uncertain. This CDR3 spans 14 amino acids. From germline, CDR1 is SGHRS and CDR2 YFSETQ. Trimming stripped 2 bases from V and 7 bases from J, with 13 bases between. CDR3 sequence (DNA): TGCGCCAGCAGCTTTTCGTCAGGCCGGAATGAGCAGTTCTTC. Translated: CASSFSSGRNEQFF.

With regard to this clone: The junction does not match germline at one end; this may be a read error. The chain couples TRBV7-9 to TRBJ2-7, with no clear D. The CDR3 is made up of 14 amino acids. Looked up from germline, CDR1 is SEHNR and CDR2 is FQNEAQ (reference sequence). CDR3 DNA: TGTTCCAGCAGCTTAGTACAGAGCTCCTACGAGCAGTACTTC. Its translation: CSSSLVQSSYEQYF.

The chain combines TRBV5-1 with TRBJ1-1; D unresolved. Germline V gene data show CDR1 as SGHRS and CDR2 as YFSETQ. This CDR3 region has 14 residues. V lost 1 base to trimming and J lost 2 bases, with 9 bases between them. The CDR3 nucleotides read TGCGCCAGCAGCTTGCCCGGGGTAAACACTGAAGCTTTCTTT. Translated: CASSLPGVNTEAFF.

This clone has a single count. The chain joins TRBV2 to TRBJ2-1, with 7 positions matching TRBD1. The V gene's germline CDR1 is SNHLY and CDR2 FYNNEI. The trim removed 7 bases at V and 0 bases at J, leaving 9 bases unmatched. The CDR3 has 16 amino acids. Written as DNA, the CDR3 is TGTGCCAGCAAACTACAGGGGTCTAGCTCCTACAATGAGCAGTTCTTC. Amino acids: CASKLQGSSSYNEQFF.

This chain links TRBV7-2 with TRBJ1-2; tentatively, D is TRBD1 (5 bases). The CDR3 has 12 residues. Germline CDR1 is SGHTA and CDR2 is FQGNSA. V lost 1 base, J lost 8 bases, and 8 bases lay in between. This CDR3 reads CASSLVEGGYTF. CDR3 DNA sequence: TGTGCCAGCAGCTTAGTGGAGGGGGGCTACACCTTC.

J is TRBJ1-2 and V is TRBV27; TRBD1 aligns across 8 bases. This CDR3 spans 15 amino acids. Germline trimming cut 4 bases from V and 0 bases from J; bases unmatched to any gene: 4. In germline, CDR1 is MNHEY, CDR2 SMNVEV (reference sequence). CDR3 amino acids: CASSSDRGANYGYTF. For the CDR3, the DNA is TGTGCCAGCAGTTCCGACAGGGGAGCTAACTATGGCTACACCTTC.

The V and J genes are TRBV7-9 and TRBJ1-1; 9 bases agree with TRBD1. Germline V gene sequence: CDR1 SEHNR, CDR2 FQNEAQ (reference sequence). The CDR3 extends over 17 amino acids. V shed 5 bases and J 2 bases; nucleotides not matched to a gene: 12. DNA of the CDR3: TGTGCCAGCAGCCATGGGACAGGGAGGCGAACAAACACTGAAGCTTTCTTT. Encoded protein: CASSHGTGRRTNTEAFF.